The entry below gives a single T cell receptor beta chain sequence along with its context. The data derive from a study of control samples from healthy donors and cancer patients. Libraries were prepared by immunoSEQ multiplex PCR; TCRdb keeps only in-frame clonotypes and omits some of them. This sample has some 100,000 clones, with just over 90% found just once. This TCR came from a man younger than 35 in good health. The source material was blood.

The CDR3 is CASSRNTDRGYGYTF. The CDR3 DNA follows: TGCGCCAGCAGCCGAAATACTGACAGGGGATACGGCTACACCTTC. V gene TRBV4-1 combines with J gene TRBJ1-2, with 8 bases fitting TRBD1. Trimming removed 4 bases from V and 8 bases from J; junction bases left unmatched: 12. This CDR3 has 15 amino acids. The germline V gene has CDR1 MGHRA and CDR2 YSYEKL.